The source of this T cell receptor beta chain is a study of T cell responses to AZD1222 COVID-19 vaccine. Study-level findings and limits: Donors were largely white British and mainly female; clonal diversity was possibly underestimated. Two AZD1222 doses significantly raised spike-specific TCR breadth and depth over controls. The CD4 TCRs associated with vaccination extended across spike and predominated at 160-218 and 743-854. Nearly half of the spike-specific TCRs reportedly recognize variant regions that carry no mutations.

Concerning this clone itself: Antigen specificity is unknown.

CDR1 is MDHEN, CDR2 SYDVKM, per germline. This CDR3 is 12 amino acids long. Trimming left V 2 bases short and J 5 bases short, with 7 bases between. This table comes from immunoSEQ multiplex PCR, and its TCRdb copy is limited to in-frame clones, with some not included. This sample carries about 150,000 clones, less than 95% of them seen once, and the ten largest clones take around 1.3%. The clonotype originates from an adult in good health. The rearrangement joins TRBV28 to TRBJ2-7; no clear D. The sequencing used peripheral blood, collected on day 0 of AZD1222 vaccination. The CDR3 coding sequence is TGTGCCAGCAGTTTAGGGGTGGACGAGCAGTACTTC. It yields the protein CASSLGVDEQYF.